This T cell receptor (beta chain) was recovered during a study of T cell repertoires in cytomegalovirus infection. This clonotype was seen ten or more times. J lost 2 bases, V lost 2 bases, and 6 bases had no gene match. This CDR3 has 15 amino acids. The V gene's germline CDR1 is SGHTA and CDR2 FQGNSA. TCRdb recomputed calls from the reads with MiXCR, one row per CDR3 protein. The sample consists of nearly 650,000 distinct CDR3 sequences, around 24% of them appearing once. The chain carries TRBV7-2 and TRBJ2-7; TRBD2 matches at 7 bases. This TCR was sampled from a human donor in good health (CMV status not recorded). Some clones in this sample may be carry-over from other donors' samples. The material sequenced was CD8+ T cells from PBMCs. This CDR3 is CASSLYPSGPYEQYF. CDR3 bases: TGTGCCAGCAGCTTATATCCTAGCGGACCCTACGAGCAGTACTTC.